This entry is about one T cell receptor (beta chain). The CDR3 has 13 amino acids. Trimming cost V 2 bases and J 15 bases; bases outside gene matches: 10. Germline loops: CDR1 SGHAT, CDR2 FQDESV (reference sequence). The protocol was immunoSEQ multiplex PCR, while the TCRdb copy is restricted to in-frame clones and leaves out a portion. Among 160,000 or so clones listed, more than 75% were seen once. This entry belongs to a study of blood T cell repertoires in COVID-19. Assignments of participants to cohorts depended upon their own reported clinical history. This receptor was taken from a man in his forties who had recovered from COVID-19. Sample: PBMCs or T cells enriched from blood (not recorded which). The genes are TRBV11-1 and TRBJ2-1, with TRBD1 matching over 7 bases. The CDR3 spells CASSLLRGGVWFF. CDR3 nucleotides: TGTGCCAGCAGCTTATTGCGAGGGGGCGTTTGGTTCTTC.